These T cell receptor beta chains were read from a single sample in a study of shared clonotypes between healthy human individuals. The data were produced by immunoSEQ multiplex PCR, yet TCRdb's version contains in-frame clones alone and is incomplete. This sample yields roughly 2.5 million clones, of which roughly nine tenths are seen a single time; around 0.14% belongs to the top ten. Material: naive CD4+ T cells sorted from blood. The receptor source for this set is a man younger than 35 in good health. Each CDR3 is given without its conserved first and last residue. The order of the fields is V gene, CDR3 protein.

>TRBV27
ASSPLRDEPYEQY
>TRBV7-6
ASSFEGGSNTGELF
>TRBV18
ASSPTTGGNEQY
>TRBV25-1
ASSPTTDYYEQY
>TRBV5-6
ASSLDKDYGYT
>TRBV5-1
ASSVRDRGYEQY
>TRBV5-6
ASSLVGYGVYEQY
>TRBV6-6
ASSSIQGSYEQY
>TRBV4-3
ASSQDSSGSRLYNEQF
>TRBV4-3
ASSEGTASGNTIY
>TRBV5-1
ASSLGQGKGNTIY
>TRBV11-3
ASSPRTGAGNEQF
>TRBV11-2
ASSPTALAGGLIDNEQF
>TRBV10-1
ASSLALNYGYT
>TRBV6-6
ASWENNSPLH
>TRBV6-1
ASSEETGRNYGYT
>TRBV4-1
ASSPYRGPSSGNTIY
>TRBV6-1
ASSGAGQGERNTIY
>TRBV6-1
ASSGIGPRSSYEQY
>TRBV11-2
ASSPRAGDRDGYT
>TRBV25-1
ASSVDNLPSSGNTIY
>TRBV9
ASSVGAGGSTGELF
>TRBV5-1
ASSGGTTATGELF
>TRBV10-3
AISDGAAGEKLF